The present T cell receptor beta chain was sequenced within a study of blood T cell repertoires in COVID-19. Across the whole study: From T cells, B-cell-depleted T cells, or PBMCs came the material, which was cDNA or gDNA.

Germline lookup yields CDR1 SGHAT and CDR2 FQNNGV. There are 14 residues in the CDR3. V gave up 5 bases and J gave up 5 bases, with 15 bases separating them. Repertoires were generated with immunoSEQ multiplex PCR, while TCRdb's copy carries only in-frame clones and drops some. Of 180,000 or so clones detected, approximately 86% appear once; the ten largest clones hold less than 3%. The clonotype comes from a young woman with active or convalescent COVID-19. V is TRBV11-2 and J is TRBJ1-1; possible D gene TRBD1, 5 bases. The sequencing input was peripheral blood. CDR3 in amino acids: CASSPGGEGTEAFF. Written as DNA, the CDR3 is TGTGCCAGCAGCCCGGGAGGGGAGGGGACTGAAGCTTTCTTT. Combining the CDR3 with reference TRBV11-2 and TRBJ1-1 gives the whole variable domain EAGVAQSPRYKIIEKRQSVAFWCNPISGHATLYWYQQILGQGPKLLIQFQNNGVVDDSQLPKDRFSAERLKGVDSTLKIQPAKLEDSAVYLCASSPGGEGTEAFFGQGTRLTVV.